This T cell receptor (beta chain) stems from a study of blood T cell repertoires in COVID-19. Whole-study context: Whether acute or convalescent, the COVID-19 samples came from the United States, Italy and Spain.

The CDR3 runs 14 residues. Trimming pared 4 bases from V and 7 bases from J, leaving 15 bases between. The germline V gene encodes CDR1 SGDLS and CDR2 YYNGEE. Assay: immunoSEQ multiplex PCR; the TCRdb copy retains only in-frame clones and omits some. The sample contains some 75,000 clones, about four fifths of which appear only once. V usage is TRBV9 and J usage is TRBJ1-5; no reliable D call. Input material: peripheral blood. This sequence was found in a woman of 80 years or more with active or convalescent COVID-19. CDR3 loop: CASSPSPGNQPQHF. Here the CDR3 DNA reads TGTGCCAGCAGCCCATCCCCGGGAAACCAGCCCCAGCATTTT.